This TCR beta chain was documented in a study of blood T cells in healthy people across ages. Background on the study: Capturing about one barcoded beta molecule per two T cells was achieved by template switching.

Overall study findings and caveats: There were more naive CD4+ cells and higher diversity in long-lived donors than in aged donors.

Trimming shortened V by 2 bases and J by 0 bases, and 10 bases separated the two germline ends. Germline V gene sequence: CDR1 SGHTA, CDR2 FQGNSA. The CDR3 sequence is 15 residues long. This clonotype was seen at least ten times. Its antigen remains unknown. Next came a second PCR, run for about 6 to 12 cycles, which used a sample-barcoded 5' primer along with a J-beta primer mix. A template-switch adaptor containing 12 random nucleotides labeled each cDNA molecule. TCRdb re-called the 5' RACE reads with MiXCR, one entry per CDR3 protein. The table includes hundreds of thousands of distinct CDR3 sequences, around 31% detected once.

This sequence originates from a woman at least 80 years old in good health. V usage is TRBV7-2 and J usage is TRBJ1-1; maybe TRBD1 (6 bases). The material sequenced was blood. This CDR3 reads CASSLRGHLNTEAFF. CDR3 nucleotides: TGTGCCAGCAGCTTACGGGGACATCTGAACACTGAAGCTTTCTTT.